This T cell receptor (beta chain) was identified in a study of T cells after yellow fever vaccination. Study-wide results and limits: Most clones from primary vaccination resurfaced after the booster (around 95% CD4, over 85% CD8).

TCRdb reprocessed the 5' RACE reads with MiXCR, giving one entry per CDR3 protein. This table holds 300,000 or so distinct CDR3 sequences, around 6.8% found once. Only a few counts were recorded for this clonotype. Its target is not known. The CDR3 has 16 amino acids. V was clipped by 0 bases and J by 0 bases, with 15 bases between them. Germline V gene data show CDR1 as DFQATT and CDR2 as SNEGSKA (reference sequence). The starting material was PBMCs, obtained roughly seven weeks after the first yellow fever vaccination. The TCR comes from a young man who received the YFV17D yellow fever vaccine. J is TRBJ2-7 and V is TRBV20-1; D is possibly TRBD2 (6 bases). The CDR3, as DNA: TGCAGTGCTAGAGAACCCTTCCGGGGGACCTCCTACGAGCAGTACTTC. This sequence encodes CSAREPFRGTSYEQYF.